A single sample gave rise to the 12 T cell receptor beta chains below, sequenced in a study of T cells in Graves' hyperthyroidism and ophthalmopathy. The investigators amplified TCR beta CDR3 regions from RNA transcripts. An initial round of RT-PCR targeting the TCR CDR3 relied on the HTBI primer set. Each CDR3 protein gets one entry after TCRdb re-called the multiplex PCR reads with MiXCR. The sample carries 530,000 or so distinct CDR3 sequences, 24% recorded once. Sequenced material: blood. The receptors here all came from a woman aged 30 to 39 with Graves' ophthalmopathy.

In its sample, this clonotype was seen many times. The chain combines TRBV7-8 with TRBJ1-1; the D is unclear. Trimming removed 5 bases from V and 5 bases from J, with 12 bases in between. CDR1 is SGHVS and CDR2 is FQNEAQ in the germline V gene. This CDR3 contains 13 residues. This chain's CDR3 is CASSIGVRTEAFF. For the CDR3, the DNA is TGTGCCAGCAGCATCGGGGTTCGAACTGAAGCTTTCTTT.

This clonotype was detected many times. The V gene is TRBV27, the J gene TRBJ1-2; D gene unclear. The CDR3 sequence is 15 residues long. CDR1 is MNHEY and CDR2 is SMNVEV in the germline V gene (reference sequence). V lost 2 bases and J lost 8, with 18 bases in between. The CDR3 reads CASSLVVGSAGGYTF. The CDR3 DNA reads TGTGCCAGCAGTTTAGTTGTCGGGTCTGCGGGCGGCTACACCTTC.

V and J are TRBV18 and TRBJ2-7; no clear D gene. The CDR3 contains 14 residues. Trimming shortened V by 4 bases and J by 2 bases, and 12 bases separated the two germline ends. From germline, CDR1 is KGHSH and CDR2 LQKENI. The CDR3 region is CASSRRDKTYEQYF. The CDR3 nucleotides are TGTGCCAGCTCACGGAGAGACAAGACCTACGAGCAGTACTTC. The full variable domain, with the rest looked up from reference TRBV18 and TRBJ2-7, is NAGVMQNPRHLVRRRGQEARLRCSPMKGHSHVYWYRQLPEEGLKFMVYLQKENIIDESGMPKERFSAEFPKEGPSILRIQQVVRGDSAAYFCASSRRDKTYEQYFGPGTRLTVT.

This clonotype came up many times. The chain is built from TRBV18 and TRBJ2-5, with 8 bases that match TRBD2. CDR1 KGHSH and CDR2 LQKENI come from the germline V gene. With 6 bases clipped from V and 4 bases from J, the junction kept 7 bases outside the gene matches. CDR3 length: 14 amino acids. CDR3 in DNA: TGTGCCAGCTCCCCTCGGGGGGGAAGAGAGACCCAGTACTTC. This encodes CASSPRGGRETQYF.

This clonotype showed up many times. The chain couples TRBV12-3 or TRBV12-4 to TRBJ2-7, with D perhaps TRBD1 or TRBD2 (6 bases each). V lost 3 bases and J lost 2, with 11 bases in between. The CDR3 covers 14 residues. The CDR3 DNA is TGTGCCAGCAGTTTCGGGGGCAAGGCCTACGAGCAGTACTTC. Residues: CASSFGGKAYEQYF.

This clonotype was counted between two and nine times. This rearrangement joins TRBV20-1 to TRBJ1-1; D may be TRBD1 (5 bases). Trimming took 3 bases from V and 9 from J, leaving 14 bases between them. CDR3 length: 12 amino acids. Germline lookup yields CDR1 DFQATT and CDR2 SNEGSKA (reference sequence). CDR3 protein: CSASSQGLKAFF. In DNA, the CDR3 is TGCAGTGCTAGTTCCCAGGGTTTGAAAGCTTTCTTT.

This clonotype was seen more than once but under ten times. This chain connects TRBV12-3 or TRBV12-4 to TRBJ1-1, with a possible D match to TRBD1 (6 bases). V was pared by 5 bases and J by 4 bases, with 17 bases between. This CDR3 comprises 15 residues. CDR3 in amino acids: CASSTSGQLGTEAFF. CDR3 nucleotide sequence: TGTGCCAGCAGTACCTCCGGACAGTTGGGCACTGAAGCTTTCTTT.

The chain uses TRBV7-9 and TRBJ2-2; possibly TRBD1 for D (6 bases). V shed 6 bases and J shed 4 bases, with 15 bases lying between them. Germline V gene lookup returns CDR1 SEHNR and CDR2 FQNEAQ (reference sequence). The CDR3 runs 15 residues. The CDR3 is CASRIQGSITGELFF. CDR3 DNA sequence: TGTGCCAGCAGGATACAGGGATCCATCACCGGGGAGCTGTTTTTT.

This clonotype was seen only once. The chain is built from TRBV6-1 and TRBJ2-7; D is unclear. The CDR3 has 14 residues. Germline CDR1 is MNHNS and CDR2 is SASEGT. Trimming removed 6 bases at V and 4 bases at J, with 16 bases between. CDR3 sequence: CASSKPAPEYEQYF. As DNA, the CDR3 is TGTGCCAGCAGCAAACCCGCACCTGAGTACGAGCAGTACTTC.

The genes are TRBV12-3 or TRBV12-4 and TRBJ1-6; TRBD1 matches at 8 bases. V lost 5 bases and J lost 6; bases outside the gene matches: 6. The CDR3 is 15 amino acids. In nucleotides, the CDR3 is TGTGCCAGCAGTCGTCAGGGGGCATTTAATTCACCCCTCCACTTT. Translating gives CASSRQGAFNSPLHF.

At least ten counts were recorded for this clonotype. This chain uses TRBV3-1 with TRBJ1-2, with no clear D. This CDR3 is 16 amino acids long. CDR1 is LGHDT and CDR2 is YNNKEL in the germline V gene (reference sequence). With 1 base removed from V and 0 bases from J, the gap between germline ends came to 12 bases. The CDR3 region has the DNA TGTGCCAGCAGCCAAGCGCGCGACCGTCCTAACTATGGCTACACCTTC. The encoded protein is CASSQARDRPNYGYTF.

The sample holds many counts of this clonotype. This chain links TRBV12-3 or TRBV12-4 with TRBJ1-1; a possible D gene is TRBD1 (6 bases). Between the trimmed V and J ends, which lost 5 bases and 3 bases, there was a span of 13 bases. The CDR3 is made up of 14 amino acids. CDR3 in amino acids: CASSPTGIYTEAFF. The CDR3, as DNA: TGTGCCAGCAGTCCGACAGGAATCTACACTGAAGCTTTCTTT.